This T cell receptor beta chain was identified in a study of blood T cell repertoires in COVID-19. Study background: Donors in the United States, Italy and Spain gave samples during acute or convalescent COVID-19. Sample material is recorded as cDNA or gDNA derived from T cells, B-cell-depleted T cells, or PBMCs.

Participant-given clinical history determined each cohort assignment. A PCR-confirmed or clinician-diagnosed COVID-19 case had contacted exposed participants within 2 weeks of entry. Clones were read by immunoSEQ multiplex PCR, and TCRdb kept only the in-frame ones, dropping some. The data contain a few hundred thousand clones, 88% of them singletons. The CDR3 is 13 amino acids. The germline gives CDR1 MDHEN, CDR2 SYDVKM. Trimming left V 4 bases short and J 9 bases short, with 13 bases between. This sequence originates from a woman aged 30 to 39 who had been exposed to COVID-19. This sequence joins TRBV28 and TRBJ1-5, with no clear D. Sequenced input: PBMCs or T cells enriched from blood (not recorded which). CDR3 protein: CASSSAYRGPQHF. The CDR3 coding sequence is TGTGCCAGCAGTTCAGCCTACCGAGGGCCCCAGCATTTT.